The rows below give T cell receptor beta chains drawn from one sample of a study of cytomegalovirus exposure and HLA in healthy donors. The method was immunoSEQ multiplex PCR; TCRdb's version includes in-frame clones alone and lacks a portion of them. The sample yields about 170,000 clones, about three quarters seen once. The specimen sequenced was PBMCs. All receptors come from a woman aged 45-59 years in good health and CMV-seropositive. Each CDR3 is given with its conserved first and last residue. Each record gives: D gene, J gene, V gene, clone size, CDR3 protein, CDR3 DNA. D genes are given only for firm matches. Size values are once, few and many counts, or a class for expanded clones, and some rows have none.

D gene: NA
J gene: TRBJ2-5
V gene: TRBV14
clone size: NA
CDR3 protein: CASSQDRLVGGETQYF
CDR3 DNA: TGTGCCAGCAGCCAAGATCGACTAGTCGGCGGAGAGACCCAGTACTTC

D gene: TRBD2
J gene: TRBJ2-1
V gene: TRBV7-2
clone size: NA
CDR3 protein: CASSLPGGGRSEQFF
CDR3 DNA: TGTGCCAGCAGTCTACCGGGGGGGGGCCGAAGTGAGCAGTTCTTC

D gene: NA
J gene: TRBJ2-2
V gene: TRBV10-3
clone size: NA
CDR3 protein: CAISDTSWNTGELFF
CDR3 DNA: TGTGCCATCAGTGATACTAGCTGGAACACCGGGGAGCTGTTTTTT

D gene: TRBD2
J gene: TRBJ2-5
V gene: TRBV7-2
clone size: once
CDR3 protein: CASSATWTSGGEGTQYF
CDR3 DNA: TGTGCCAGCAGCGCTACCTGGACTAGCGGGGGGGAAGGGACCCAGTACTTC

D gene: NA
J gene: TRBJ2-3
V gene: TRBV14
clone size: NA
CDR3 protein: CASSQDPGTDTQYF
CDR3 DNA: TGTGCCAGCAGCCAAGATCCAGGAACAGATACGCAGTATTTT

D gene: NA
J gene: TRBJ2-7
V gene: TRBV27
clone size: NA
CDR3 protein: CASSLSSRAYEQYF
CDR3 DNA: TGTGCCAGCAGTTTATCTAGCAGAGCCTACGAGCAGTACTTC

D gene: TRBD2
J gene: TRBJ2-5
V gene: TRBV6-1
clone size: NA
CDR3 protein: CASSERGGQRPETQYF
CDR3 DNA: TGTGCCAGCAGTGAGCGGGGGGGCCAGAGGCCAGAGACCCAGTACTTC

D gene: TRBD1
J gene: TRBJ2-3
V gene: TRBV2
clone size: NA
CDR3 protein: CASSGDRGSTDTQYF
CDR3 DNA: TGTGCCAGCAGCGGGGACAGGGGATCCACAGATACGCAGTATTTT

D gene: TRBD2
J gene: TRBJ2-5
V gene: TRBV7-3
clone size: NA
CDR3 protein: CASSLVAGVGETQYF
CDR3 DNA: TGTGCCAGCAGCTTAGTAGCGGGAGTTGGAGAGACCCAGTACTTC

D gene: NA
J gene: TRBJ1-2
V gene: TRBV6-5
clone size: NA
CDR3 protein: CASSLGAPANYGYTF
CDR3 DNA: TGTGCCAGCAGTTTGGGGGCCCCAGCTAACTATGGCTACACCTTC

D gene: NA
J gene: TRBJ1-1
V gene: TRBV6-5
clone size: NA
CDR3 protein: CASSPGEAVVTEAFF
CDR3 DNA: TGTGCCAGCAGTCCCGGGGAGGCGGTTGTGACTGAAGCTTTCTTT

D gene: TRBD1
J gene: TRBJ1-1
V gene: TRBV5-1
clone size: few
CDR3 protein: CASSLTGADTEAFF
CDR3 DNA: TGCGCCAGCAGCTTGACAGGGGCGGACACTGAAGCTTTCTTT

D gene: TRBD2
J gene: TRBJ2-7
V gene: TRBV5-1
clone size: NA
CDR3 protein: CASSPTSGSSYEQYF
CDR3 DNA: TGCGCCAGCAGCCCTACAAGCGGGAGCTCCTACGAGCAGTACTTC

D gene: NA
J gene: TRBJ1-1
V gene: TRBV7-9
clone size: NA
CDR3 protein: CASSLDPGLGGEAFF
CDR3 DNA: TGTGCCAGCAGCTTAGATCCGGGGCTGGGGGGTGAAGCTTTCTTT

D gene: NA
J gene: TRBJ1-2
V gene: TRBV6-1
clone size: NA
CDR3 protein: CASLIGDGANYGYTF
CDR3 DNA: TGTGCCAGCTTGATAGGAGACGGAGCTAACTATGGCTACACCTTC

D gene: TRBD2
J gene: TRBJ2-1
V gene: TRBV7-9
clone size: once
CDR3 protein: CASSQTSAEYNEQFF
CDR3 DNA: TGTGCCAGCAGCCAGACTAGCGCCGAATACAATGAGCAGTTCTTC

D gene: NA
J gene: TRBJ2-7
V gene: TRBV28
clone size: NA
CDR3 protein: CASSHLARDEQYF
CDR3 DNA: TGTGCCAGCAGTCATCTAGCGAGGGACGAGCAGTACTTC

D gene: NA
J gene: TRBJ1-2
V gene: TRBV7-9
clone size: few
CDR3 protein: CSSSHEGGFLMPGYTF
CDR3 DNA: TGTTCCAGCAGCCATGAGGGCGGCTTTCTTATGCCGGGCTACACCTTC

D gene: NA
J gene: TRBJ1-2
V gene: TRBV6-1
clone size: NA
CDR3 protein: CAISGRKNYGYTF
CDR3 DNA: TGTGCCATTTCAGGAAGGAAAAACTATGGCTACACCTTC

D gene: NA
J gene: TRBJ1-2
V gene: TRBV10-3
clone size: few
CDR3 protein: CAIEGGNTTLNYGYTF
CDR3 DNA: TGTGCCATCGAGGGGGGGAACACTACCTTAAACTATGGCTACACCTTC

D gene: TRBD1
J gene: TRBJ2-3
V gene: TRBV10-3
clone size: NA
CDR3 protein: CAISDSNQGAYTQYF
CDR3 DNA: TGTGCCATCAGTGACTCGAACCAGGGGGCGTATACGCAGTATTTT

D gene: TRBD1
J gene: TRBJ1-2
V gene: TRBV5-1
clone size: NA
CDR3 protein: CASSLGRDRAVNGYTF
CDR3 DNA: TGCGCCAGCAGCTTGGGACGGGACAGGGCGGTCAATGGCTACACCTTC

D gene: NA
J gene: TRBJ1-1
V gene: TRBV2
clone size: NA
CDR3 protein: CASSDEGNTEAFF
CDR3 DNA: TGTGCCAGCAGTGATGAGGGGAACACTGAAGCTTTCTTT

D gene: TRBD1
J gene: TRBJ1-1
V gene: TRBV29-1
clone size: few
CDR3 protein: CSVGGRQGSTEAFF
CDR3 DNA: TGCAGCGTTGGGGGCCGACAGGGTAGCACTGAAGCTTTCTTT

D gene: TRBD1
J gene: TRBJ2-7
V gene: TRBV27
clone size: NA
CDR3 protein: CASRRQGAGYEQYF
CDR3 DNA: TGTGCCAGCAGGCGACAGGGGGCGGGTTACGAGCAGTACTTC

D gene: TRBD1
J gene: TRBJ1-6
V gene: TRBV9
clone size: NA
CDR3 protein: CASSEIGQGSPLHF
CDR3 DNA: TGTGCCAGCAGCGAGATCGGACAGGGTTCACCCCTCCACTTT

D gene: NA
J gene: TRBJ2-5
V gene: TRBV7-9
clone size: NA
CDR3 protein: CASSSPLAPETQYF
CDR3 DNA: TGTGCCAGCAGCTCTCCTTTAGCCCCCGAGACCCAGTACTTC

D gene: NA
J gene: TRBJ1-6
V gene: TRBV25-1
clone size: NA
CDR3 protein: CASNTYNSPLHF
CDR3 DNA: TGTGCCAGCAACACCTATAATTCACCCCTCCACTTT

D gene: TRBD2
J gene: TRBJ2-7
V gene: TRBV12-5
clone size: NA
CDR3 protein: CASGPSSGEDYEQYF
CDR3 DNA: TGTGCTAGTGGTCCTTCTAGCGGGGAGGACTACGAGCAGTACTTC

D gene: TRBD1
J gene: TRBJ1-3
V gene: TRBV5-6
clone size: NA
CDR3 protein: CASSLTQGAGGNTIYF
CDR3 DNA: TGCGCCAGCAGCTTGACACAGGGGGCTGGTGGAAACACCATATATTTT

D gene: NA
J gene: TRBJ1-2
V gene: TRBV28
clone size: NA
CDR3 protein: CASTGGDQGYTF
CDR3 DNA: TGTGCCAGCACGGGCGGGGACCAAGGCTACACCTTC

D gene: NA
J gene: TRBJ1-4
V gene: TRBV19
clone size: NA
CDR3 protein: CASSIGENNEKLFF
CDR3 DNA: TGTGCCAGTAGTATCGGGGAAAACAATGAAAAACTGTTTTTT

D gene: NA
J gene: TRBJ1-2
V gene: TRBV11-2
clone size: few
CDR3 protein: CASSPTVGGQGYTF
CDR3 DNA: TGTGCCAGCAGCCCTACTGTCGGGGGGCAAGGCTACACCTTC

D gene: NA
J gene: TRBJ1-2
V gene: TRBV19
clone size: NA
CDR3 protein: CATSNYGYTF
CDR3 DNA: TGTGCCACGTCTAACTATGGCTACACCTTC

D gene: NA
J gene: TRBJ1-2
V gene: TRBV6-1
clone size: NA
CDR3 protein: CASWGPLMGGYTF
CDR3 DNA: TGTGCCAGCTGGGGGCCGTTGATGGGTGGCTACACCTTC

D gene: NA
J gene: TRBJ1-5
V gene: TRBV19
clone size: NA
CDR3 protein: CASSKGRATGHSNQPQHF
CDR3 DNA: TGTGCCAGTAGTAAAGGGAGGGCGACAGGTCATAGCAATCAGCCCCAGCATTTT

D gene: TRBD1
J gene: TRBJ1-1
V gene: TRBV19
clone size: few
CDR3 protein: CASSRSILGQAAEAFF
CDR3 DNA: TGTGCCAGTAGTAGGAGTATTCTGGGACAGGCTGCTGAAGCTTTCTTT

D gene: TRBD1
J gene: TRBJ2-7
V gene: TRBV28
clone size: NA
CDR3 protein: CASSFSGTGAYEQYF
CDR3 DNA: TGTGCCAGCAGTTTCTCCGGGACAGGCGCCTACGAGCAGTACTTC

D gene: TRBD1
J gene: TRBJ1-3
V gene: TRBV7-9
clone size: once
CDR3 protein: CASSVEALGQSNSGNTIYF
CDR3 DNA: TGTGCCAGCAGCGTCGAAGCCCTGGGACAGTCAAACTCTGGAAACACCATATATTTT

D gene: TRBD2
J gene: TRBJ2-1
V gene: TRBV5-4
clone size: NA
CDR3 protein: CASSPGLADHNEQFF
CDR3 DNA: TGTGCCAGCAGCCCAGGACTAGCGGATCACAATGAGCAGTTCTTC

D gene: NA
J gene: TRBJ2-5
V gene: TRBV4-3
clone size: NA
CDR3 protein: CASSQAGIQYF
CDR3 DNA: TGCGCCAGCAGCCAAGCAGGGATCCAGTACTTC

D gene: TRBD1
J gene: TRBJ2-7
V gene: TRBV18
clone size: NA
CDR3 protein: CASSYTGTGENEQYF
CDR3 DNA: TGTGCCAGCTCTTACACCGGGACAGGGGAAAACGAGCAGTACTTC

D gene: TRBD1
J gene: TRBJ1-4
V gene: TRBV30
clone size: NA
CDR3 protein: CAWSPGGTGFEKLFF
CDR3 DNA: TGTGCCTGGAGTCCCGGCGGGACAGGGTTTGAAAAACTGTTTTTT

D gene: NA
J gene: TRBJ2-5
V gene: TRBV27
clone size: NA
CDR3 protein: CASSKRGQETQYF
CDR3 DNA: TGTGCCAGCAGTAAACGGGGCCAAGAGACCCAGTACTTC

D gene: NA
J gene: TRBJ2-1
V gene: TRBV6-5
clone size: NA
CDR3 protein: CASSAERWDINEQFF
CDR3 DNA: TGTGCCAGCAGCGCCGAGAGGTGGGACATCAATGAGCAGTTCTTC

D gene: NA
J gene: TRBJ1-3
V gene: TRBV19
clone size: NA
CDR3 protein: CASSILRTDSGNTIYF
CDR3 DNA: TGTGCCAGTAGTATCTTAAGGACAGACTCAGGAAACACCATATATTTT

D gene: TRBD1
J gene: TRBJ1-1
V gene: TRBV27
clone size: NA
CDR3 protein: CASSFGDRPNTEAFF
CDR3 DNA: TGTGCCAGCAGTTTTGGGGACAGGCCCAACACTGAAGCTTTCTTT

D gene: NA
J gene: TRBJ1-6
V gene: TRBV25-1
clone size: NA
CDR3 protein: CASSEYPAGVGSPLHF
CDR3 DNA: TGTGCCAGCAGTGAATATCCGGCAGGGGTAGGGTCACCCCTCCACTTT

D gene: NA
J gene: TRBJ2-5
V gene: TRBV10-2
clone size: NA
CDR3 protein: CASTPEGNQETQYF
CDR3 DNA: TGCGCCAGCACCCCGGAGGGGAACCAAGAGACCCAGTACTTC

D gene: TRBD2
J gene: TRBJ2-7
V gene: TRBV11-2
clone size: NA
CDR3 protein: CASSLGLAAGNEQYF
CDR3 DNA: TGTGCCAGCAGCTTAGGGCTAGCGGCGGGGAACGAGCAGTACTTC

D gene: NA
J gene: TRBJ1-5
V gene: TRBV29-1
clone size: NA
CDR3 protein: CSVGEGGQPQHF
CDR3 DNA: TGCAGCGTAGGGGAGGGGGGTCAGCCCCAGCATTTT

D gene: TRBD1
J gene: TRBJ2-5
V gene: TRBV7-3
clone size: few
CDR3 protein: CASSSGTGRREQYF
CDR3 DNA: TGTGCCAGCAGCTCCGGGACAGGGCGGCGGGAGCAGTACTTC

D gene: NA
J gene: TRBJ1-2
V gene: TRBV21-1
clone size: few
CDR3 protein: CASSKEGVSGAVSYGYTF
CDR3 DNA: TGTGCCAGCAGCAAAGAGGGGGTGTCAGGGGCCGTTAGCTATGGCTACACCTTC